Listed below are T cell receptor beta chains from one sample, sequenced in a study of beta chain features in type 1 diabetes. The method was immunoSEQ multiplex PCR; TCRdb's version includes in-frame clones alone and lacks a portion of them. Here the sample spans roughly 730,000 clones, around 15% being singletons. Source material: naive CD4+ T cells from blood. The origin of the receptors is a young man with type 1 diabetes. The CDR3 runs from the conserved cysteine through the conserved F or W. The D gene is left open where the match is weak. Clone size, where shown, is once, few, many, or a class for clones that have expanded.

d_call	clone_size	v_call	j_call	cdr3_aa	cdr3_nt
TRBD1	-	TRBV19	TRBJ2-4	CATLTTGVGKNIQYF	TGTGCCACCCTCACGACAGGGGTGGGCAAAAACATTCAGTACTTC
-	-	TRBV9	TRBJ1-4	CASSVSLEQTNEKLFF	TGTGCCAGCAGCGTATCTCTTGAGCAGACTAATGAAAAACTGTTTTTT
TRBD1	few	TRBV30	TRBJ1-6	CAWSDGTGGSTYNSPLHF	TGTGCCTGGAGTGACGGGACAGGGGGGTCGACCTATAATTCACCCCTCCACTTT
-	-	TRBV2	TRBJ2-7	CASTETRGAYEQYF	TGTGCCAGCACCGAAACGCGGGGTGCCTACGAGCAGTACTTC
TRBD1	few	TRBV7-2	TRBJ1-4	CASSRPRTGGEKLFF	TGTGCCAGCAGCAGACCACGGACAGGCGGTGAAAAACTGTTTTTT
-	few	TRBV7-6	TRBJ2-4	CASSFGDIQYF	TGTGCCAGCAGCTTCGGAGACATTCAGTACTTC
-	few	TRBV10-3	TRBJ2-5	CAITPAIEETQYF	TGTGCCATCACCCCCGCCATTGAAGAGACCCAGTACTTC
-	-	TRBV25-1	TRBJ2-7	CASRHQGSGFLYF	TGTGCCAGCAGACACCAGGGGTCAGGGTTTCTGTACTTC
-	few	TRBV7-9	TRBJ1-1	CASSFITSGAEAFF	TGTGCCAGCAGCTTCATCACGTCGGGGGCTGAAGCTTTCTTT
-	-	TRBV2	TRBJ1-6	CASSNQGLGNSPLHF	TGTGCCAGCAGTAATCAGGGTCTTGGGAATTCACCCCTCCACTTT
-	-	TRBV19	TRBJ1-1	CASSTYREMNTEAFF	TGTGCCAGTAGCACTTATCGGGAGATGAACACTGAAGCTTTCTTT
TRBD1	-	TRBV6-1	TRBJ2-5	CASRLGTESETQYF	TGTGCCAGCAGGCTGGGGACAGAGAGCGAGACCCAGTACTTC
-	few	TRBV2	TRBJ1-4	CASSEAAERGEKLFF	TGTGCCAGCAGTGAAGCTGCTGAACGCGGTGAAAAACTGTTTTTT
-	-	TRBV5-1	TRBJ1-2	CASSLGVQGSYGYTF	TGCGCCAGCAGCCTCGGGGTCCAGGGATCCTATGGCTACACCTTC
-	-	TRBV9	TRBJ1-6	CASGQDYSPLHF	TGTGCCAGCGGGCAGGACTATTCACCCCTCCACTTT
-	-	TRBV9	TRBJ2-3	CASSPGSLGTDTQYF	TGTGCCAGCAGCCCGGGGTCGCTAGGCACAGATACGCAGTATTTT
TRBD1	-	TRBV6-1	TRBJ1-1	CASSENTGALRRAFF	TGTGCCAGCAGTGAGAATACAGGGGCCTTGAGGAGAGCTTTCTTT
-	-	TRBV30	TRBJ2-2	CAWNPGVDTGELFF	TGTGCCTGGAACCCAGGGGTCGACACCGGGGAGCTGTTTTTT
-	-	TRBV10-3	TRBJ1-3	CAISALGAGGNTIYF	TGTGCCATCAGTGCCCTTGGGGCAGGTGGAAACACCATATATTTT
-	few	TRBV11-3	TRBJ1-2	CASSLGWGEGYGYTF	TGTGCCAGCAGCTTAGGATGGGGCGAGGGGTATGGCTACACCTTC
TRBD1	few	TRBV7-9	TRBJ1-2	CASSLRQGTNYGYTF	TGTGCCAGCAGTCTTAGACAGGGAACGAACTATGGCTACACCTTC
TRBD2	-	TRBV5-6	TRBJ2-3	CASSSLAGSTDTQYF	TGTGCCAGCAGCTCACTAGCGGGGTCCACAGATACGCAGTATTTT
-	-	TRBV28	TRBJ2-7	CASSPNREVSYEQYF	TGTGCCAGCAGCCCGAACAGGGAAGTTTCCTACGAGCAGTACTTC
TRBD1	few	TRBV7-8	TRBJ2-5	CASSFRTGGFETQYF	TGTGCCAGCAGCTTCCGGACAGGGGGATTTGAGACCCAGTACTTC
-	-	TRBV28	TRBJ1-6	CASRGDMGSSPLHF	TGTGCCAGCAGGGGAGACATGGGTAGTTCACCCCTCCACTTT
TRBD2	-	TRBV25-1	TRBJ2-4	CASSEPSGGAKNIQYF	TGTGCCAGCAGTGAACCTAGCGGGGGGGCCAAAAACATTCAGTACTTC
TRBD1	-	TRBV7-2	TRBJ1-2	CASSSTGADYGYTF	TGTGCCAGCAGCTCAACAGGGGCGGACTATGGCTACACCTTC
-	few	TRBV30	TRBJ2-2	CAWSFWGTGELFF	TGTGCCTGGAGTTTTTGGGGGACCGGGGAGCTGTTTTTT
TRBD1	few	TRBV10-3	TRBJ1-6	CAISPGQGTPPLHF	TGTGCCATCAGCCCGGGACAGGGGACCCCACCCCTCCACTTT
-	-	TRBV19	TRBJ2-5	CASTARNQETQYF	TGTGCCAGTACTGCTAGAAACCAAGAGACCCAGTACTTC
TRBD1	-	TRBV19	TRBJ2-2	CASAGTENTGELFF	TGTGCCAGTGCCGGGACAGAAAACACCGGGGAGCTGTTTTTT
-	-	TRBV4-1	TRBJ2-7	CASSQGPGRFTYEQYF	TGCGCCAGCAGCCAAGGCCCCGGCAGATTCACCTACGAGCAGTACTTC
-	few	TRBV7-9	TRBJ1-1	CASRYRDSEAFF	TGTGCCAGCAGATACAGAGACTCTGAAGCTTTCTTT
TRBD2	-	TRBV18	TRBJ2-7	CASSLGGSSYEQYF	TGTGCCAGCTCACTGGGGGGGAGCTCCTACGAGCAGTACTTC
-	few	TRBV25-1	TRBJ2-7	CASSSSEQYF	TGTGCCAGCAGCTCTAGCGAGCAGTACTTC
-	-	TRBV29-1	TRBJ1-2	CSVVSPNYYYGYTF	TGCAGCGTTGTGTCCCCGAACTACTACTATGGCTACACCTTC
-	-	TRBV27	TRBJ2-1	CASTFQFRGRINEQFF	TGTGCCAGCACTTTTCAGTTCCGGGGGAGGATAAATGAGCAGTTCTTC
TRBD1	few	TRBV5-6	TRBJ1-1	CASSLDDRDTEAFF	TGTGCCAGCAGCTTGGATGACAGGGACACTGAAGCTTTCTTT
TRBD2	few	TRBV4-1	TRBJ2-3	CASSQQLLAGLSTDTQYF	TGCGCCAGCAGCCAGCAACTACTAGCGGGACTTAGCACAGATACGCAGTATTTT
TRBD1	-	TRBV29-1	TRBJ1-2	CSVDRAYGYTF	TGCAGCGTCGACAGGGCCTATGGCTACACCTTC
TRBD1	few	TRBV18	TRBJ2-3	CASSPSRTGQTDTQYF	TGTGCCAGCTCACCATCGCGGACAGGGCAAACAGATACGCAGTATTTT
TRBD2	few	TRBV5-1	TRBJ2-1	CASNQLAGPDNEQFF	TGCGCCAGCAACCAACTAGCGGGGCCCGACAATGAGCAGTTCTTC
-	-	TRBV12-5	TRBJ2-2	CASGPGYNTGELFF	TGTGCTAGTGGTCCAGGGTACAACACCGGGGAGCTGTTTTTT
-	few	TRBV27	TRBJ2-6	CASSSNGGAGANVLTF	TGTGCCAGCAGCTCGAATGGTGGCGCTGGGGCCAACGTCCTGACTTTC
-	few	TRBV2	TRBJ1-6	CASSDVLSPLHF	TGTGCCAGCAGTGATGTATTGTCACCCCTCCACTTT
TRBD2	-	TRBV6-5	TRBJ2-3	CASSHSGLPGTDTQYF	TGTGCCAGCAGTCACTCGGGACTACCGGGCACAGATACGCAGTATTTT
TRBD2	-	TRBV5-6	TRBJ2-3	CASSLKSSGGDTQYF	TGTGCCAGCAGCTTGAAGTCTAGCGGGGGAGATACGCAGTATTTT
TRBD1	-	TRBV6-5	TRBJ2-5	CASSTGQEGETQYF	TGTGCCAGCAGTACTGGACAGGAAGGAGAGACCCAGTACTTC